This is a list of T cell receptor beta chains from one sample in a study of cytomegalovirus exposure and HLA in healthy donors. Profiling relied on immunoSEQ multiplex PCR, and the TCRdb table lists in-frame clones only, not all of them. The table lists more than 60,000 clones, 75% to 80% of them singletons, with around 3.3% in the top ten. The sequenced material came from PBMCs. These receptors originate from a young man in good health and CMV-seronegative. CDR3s include the opening cysteine and the closing phenylalanine or tryptophan. The D gene is left open where the match is weak. Rows may omit the clone size; those that give it use once, few, many or a size class.

.,TRBJ2-5,TRBV5-4,TRBD1,TGTGCCAGCAGCTTGCAACAGGGGGAGACCCAGTACTTC,CASSLQQGETQYF
.,TRBJ1-1,TRBV11-2,.,TGTGCCAGCAGCTTATGGAAGGGGGACACTGAAGCTTTCTTT,CASSLWKGDTEAFF
.,TRBJ2-3,TRBV7-2,TRBD2,TGTGCCAGCAGCTTTAGCGGGGGGTTCACAGATACGCAGTATTTT,CASSFSGGFTDTQYF
.,TRBJ2-1,TRBV28,TRBD2,TGTGCCAGCAGCGTATTACTAGCGGGGGGTGGATACAATGAGCAGTTCTTC,CASSVLLAGGGYNEQFF
.,TRBJ2-1,TRBV28,TRBD2,TGTGCCAGCAGTTACCCGACTAGCGGGGCCAGAAATGAGCAGTTCTTC,CASSYPTSGARNEQFF
.,TRBJ2-1,TRBV12-5,TRBD1,TGTGCTAGTGGTTTGGGAAATTTCCAGGGACAGGAGCAGTTCTTC,CASGLGNFQGQEQFF
.,TRBJ2-3,TRBV11-2,.,TGTGCCAGCAGCTTAGTCTTTTCGGGGGGCCTCCCAGATACGCAGTATTTT,CASSLVFSGGLPDTQYF
.,TRBJ2-2,TRBV14,TRBD1,TGTGCCAGCAGCCATATAGGACAGGCCATCGACGGGGAGCTGTTTTTT,CASSHIGQAIDGELFF
.,TRBJ2-2,TRBV19,.,TGTGCCAGTACCAATCCGTCCAGGGTGCACACCGGGGAGCTGTTTTTT,CASTNPSRVHTGELFF
.,TRBJ2-1,TRBV2,.,TGTGCCAGCAGTGAAAGGCCACCCCGGGGCAATGAGCAGTTCTTC,CASSERPPRGNEQFF
.,TRBJ2-5,TRBV4-2,TRBD1,TGTGCCAGCAGCAAAGCGACAGGGGGAGAGACAGAGACCCAGTACTTC,CASSKATGGETETQYF
once,TRBJ2-5,TRBV28,.,TGTGCCGCCGGGGTTAAGTACTTC,CAAGVKYF
.,TRBJ2-1,TRBV6-6,TRBD2,TGTGCCAGCAGTGCCGGGACTAGTCATCGCAATGAGCAGTTCTTC,CASSAGTSHRNEQFF
.,TRBJ2-1,TRBV19,.,TGTGCCAGTAGTGGGCGGACAGAGAGCTCCTACAATGAGCAGTTCTTC,CASSGRTESSYNEQFF
.,TRBJ2-5,TRBV21-1,.,TGTGCCAGCAGCAAAGGAGGGGACAGGGGGGACCAAGAGACCCAGTACTTC,CASSKGGDRGDQETQYF
.,TRBJ2-5,TRBV30,.,TGTGCCTGGGACAGACGTCAAGAGACCCAGTACTTC,CAWDRRQETQYF
.,TRBJ1-2,TRBV7-2,TRBD1,TGTGCCAGCAGCTTAGGATCTACAGGGGCCGGCGCCTATGGCTACACCTTC,CASSLGSTGAGAYGYTF
.,TRBJ1-3,TRBV12-5,TRBD1,TGTGCTAGTGGGGATGACAGGGCCGACACCATATATTTT,CASGDDRADTIYF
.,TRBJ2-7,TRBV4-1,.,TGCGCCAGCAGCCGGGATAGGACACCGACCTACGAGCAGTACTTC,CASSRDRTPTYEQYF
.,TRBJ2-5,TRBV30,.,TGTGCCTGGAGTGGCAGGGCTCAAGAGACCCAGTACTTC,CAWSGRAQETQYF
few,TRBJ1-6,TRBV6-6,.,TGTGCCAGCAGTAGCAGGGGTTCACCCCTCCACTTT,CASSSRGSPLHF
.,TRBJ1-2,TRBV28,TRBD1,TGTGCCAGCAGCCCAGGACAGGGCTATGGCTACACCTTC,CASSPGQGYGYTF
once,TRBJ2-3,TRBV11-3,.,TGTGCCAGCAGGGGCAGCACAGATACGCAGTATTTT,CASRGSTDTQYF
.,TRBJ2-5,TRBV15,.,TGTGCCACCAGCAGTATTACAGGATCCCGGGAGACCCAGTACTTC,CATSSITGSRETQYF
.,TRBJ2-4,TRBV29-1,.,TGCAGCGTTGAGAATGAGGTCAAAAACATTCAGTACTTC,CSVENEVKNIQYF
.,TRBJ1-1,TRBV7-8,.,TGTGCCAGCAGCTTAATTTTCGGACGGGGGGAGCGGAACACTGAAGCTTTCTTT,CASSLIFGRGERNTEAFF